A single sample gave rise to the 3 T cell receptor beta chains below, sequenced in a study of T-cell memory formation after mild COVID-19. TCRdb fed the 5' RACE reads into MiXCR, producing one record per CDR3 protein. Among hundreds of thousands of distinct CDR3 sequences listed, roughly a quarter were seen once. Sequencing was done on a sample of PBMCs or a T cell subset sorted from them (not recorded which). The receptors come from an adult woman who had mild COVID-19 (a few samples of this study predate the infection). Cell type and time point are not known.

The chain links TRBV7-3 to TRBJ2-1, with D unclear. CDR3 length: 15 residues. CDR1 and CDR2 from the germline V gene are SGHTA and FQGTGA. Deletions cut 5 bases from V and 0 bases from J, with 11 bases between. The CDR3 loop is CASSTASSSYNEQFF. DNA of the CDR3: TGTGCCAGCAGCACCGCGAGTAGCTCCTACAATGAGCAGTTCTTC.

This clonotype appeared many times. The chain has TRBV7-8 and TRBJ1-1; D gene ambiguous. Germline lookup yields CDR1 SGHVS and CDR2 FQNEAQ. The CDR3 sequence is 15 residues long. V lost 1 base to trimming and J lost 4 bases, with 13 bases between them. The CDR3 nucleotides read TGTGCCAGCAGCTTAGAATCAGGAGTGTTCACTGAAGCTTTCTTT. Translated: CASSLESGVFTEAFF.

The chain is built from TRBV10-3 and TRBJ2-1, with TRBD2 matching over 8 bases. The V segment lost 4 bases and the J segment 6 bases; nucleotides outside the gene matches: 8. Germline lookup yields CDR1 ENHRY and CDR2 SYGVKD. The CDR3 contains 15 residues. This CDR3 reads CAISGTSGALNEQFF. DNA for the CDR3: TGTGCCATCAGTGGTACTAGCGGAGCTCTCAATGAGCAGTTCTTC.